This TCR beta chain came from a study of blood T cell repertoires in COVID-19. The V gene lost 2 bases and the J gene lost 5 bases, with 15 bases spanning the gap. This CDR3 comprises 15 residues. Germline lookup yields CDR1 SEHNR and CDR2 FQNEAQ (reference sequence). The authors' processing: By means of reference gene primer amplification, nucleated cell counts were estimated. Some clones are missing from TCRdb's copy, which holds only in-frame ones; the method was immunoSEQ multiplex PCR. D and trimming were read from the DNA, whereas the V and J calls and clone size are those reported in that table. The sample holds about 350,000 clones, roughly 89% seen once.

The receptor comes from a man aged 25-40 years with COVID-19, enrolled during active disease. Input material: peripheral blood. V usage is TRBV7-9 and J usage is TRBJ2-5, with D possibly TRBD2 on 5 matching bases. The CDR3 spells CASSLMVGEWETQYF. The CDR3 DNA reads TGTGCCAGCAGCTTAATGGTCGGGGAGTGGGAGACCCAGTACTTC.